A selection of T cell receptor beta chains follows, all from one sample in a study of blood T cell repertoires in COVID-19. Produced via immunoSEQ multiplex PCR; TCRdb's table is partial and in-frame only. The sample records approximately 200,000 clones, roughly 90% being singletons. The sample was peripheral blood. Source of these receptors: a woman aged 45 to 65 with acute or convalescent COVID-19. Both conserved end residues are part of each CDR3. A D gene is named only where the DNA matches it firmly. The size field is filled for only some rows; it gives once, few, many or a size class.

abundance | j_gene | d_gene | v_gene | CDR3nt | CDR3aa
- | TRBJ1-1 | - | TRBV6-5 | TGTGCCAGCAGCAGACTTCGACAGAAGAACACTGAAGCTTTCTTT | CASSRLRQKNTEAFF
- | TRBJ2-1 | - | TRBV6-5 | TGTGCCAGCAGTTACGGGGCAGGGGTCGTCAATGAGCAGTTCTTC | CASSYGAGVVNEQFF
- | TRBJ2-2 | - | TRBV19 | TGTGCCAGTAGTATTCAGGGGTCCAACACCGGGGAGCTGTTTTTT | CASSIQGSNTGELFF
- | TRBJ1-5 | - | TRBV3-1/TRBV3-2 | TGTGCCAGCAGCCAAGTGTCGGTAAGAGGCAATCAGCCCCAGCATTTT | CASSQVSVRGNQPQHF
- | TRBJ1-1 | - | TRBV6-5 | TGTGCCAGCAGCTCCGGGAGCATGAACACTGAAGCTTTCTTT | CASSSGSMNTEAFF
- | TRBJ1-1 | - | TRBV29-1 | TGCAGCGCTGGCAGAGATCTGAGCGCTGTTTGGGACACTGAAGCTTTCTTT | CSAGRDLSAVWDTEAFF
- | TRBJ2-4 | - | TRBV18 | TGTGCCAGCTCACCACCGTTGAAGCTAGCCAAAAACATTCAGTACTTC | CASSPPLKLAKNIQYF
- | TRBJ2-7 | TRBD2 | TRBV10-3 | TGTGCCATCAGTGAGGCCCCTAGCGGGAGTTACGAGCAGTACTTC | CAISEAPSGSYEQYF
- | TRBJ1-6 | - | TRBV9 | TGTGCCAGCAGCGTAGAAGCAGGTCGCTCCTATAATTCACCCCTCCACTTT | CASSVEAGRSYNSPLHF
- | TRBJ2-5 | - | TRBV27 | TGTGCCAGCAGACCGACACCCGACCCCGGGAGTGAGACCCAGTACTTC | CASRPTPDPGSETQYF
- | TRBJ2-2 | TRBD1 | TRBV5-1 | TGCGCCAGCAAGGTTGGGACAGAGAACACCGGGGAGCTGTTTTTT | CASKVGTENTGELFF
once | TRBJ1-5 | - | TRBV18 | TGTGCCAGCTTTACAGGGAGCAATCAGCCCCAGCATTTT | CASFTGSNQPQHF
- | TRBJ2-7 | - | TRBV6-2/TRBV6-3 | TGTGCCAGCAGTTACTTCTTCGAGCAGTACTTC | CASSYFFEQYF
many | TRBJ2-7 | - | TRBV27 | TGTGCCAGCAGTTCTACAGGGAGCTCCTACGAGCAGTACTTC | CASSSTGSSYEQYF
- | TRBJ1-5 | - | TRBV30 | TGTGCCTGGAGCCACGGTGGTGGACGGGGATTAGGCAATCAGCCCCAGCATTTT | CAWSHGGGRGLGNQPQHF
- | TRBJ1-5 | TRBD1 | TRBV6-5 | TGTGCCAGCAGTTTTGGACAGGGCAATCAGCCCCAGCATTTT | CASSFGQGNQPQHF
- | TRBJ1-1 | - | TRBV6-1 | TGTGCCAGCAGTGAAAACAGGGTTCATACTGAAGCTTTCTTT | CASSENRVHTEAFF
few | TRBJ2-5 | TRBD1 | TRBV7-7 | TGTGCCAGCAGCCGGGACAGGGGTTCCTTGGAGACCCAGTACTTC | CASSRDRGSLETQYF
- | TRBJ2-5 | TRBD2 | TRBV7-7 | TGTGCCAGCAGCTCTAAAGGACTAGCGGGGCCAGAGACCCTCCAAGAGACCCAGTACTTC | CASSSKGLAGPETLQETQYF
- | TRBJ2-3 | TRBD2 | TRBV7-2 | TGTGCCAGCAGCCTACTAGCGGGGGGGCTGGGAGATACGCAGTATTTT | CASSLLAGGLGDTQYF
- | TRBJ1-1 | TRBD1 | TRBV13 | TGTGCCAGCAGCCAACAGGGGGCCATTGACACTGAAGCTTTCTTT | CASSQQGAIDTEAFF
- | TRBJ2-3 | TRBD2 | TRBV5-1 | TGCGCCAGCAGCTCCGGACTAGCGGGAGGCAGCACAGATACGCAGTATTTT | CASSSGLAGGSTDTQYF
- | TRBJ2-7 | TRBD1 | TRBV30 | TGTGCCTGGAGTGTACCCGAGGACAGGGTGATCGACGAGCAGTACTTC | CAWSVPEDRVIDEQYF
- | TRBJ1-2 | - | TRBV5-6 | TGTGCCACCATGACAGGTGGTAGGAGCTACACCTTC | CATMTGGRSYTF
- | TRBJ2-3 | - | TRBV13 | TGTGCCAGCAGCTCCCGGACTGACACAGATACGCAGTATTTT | CASSSRTDTDTQYF
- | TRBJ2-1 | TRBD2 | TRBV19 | TGTGCCAGTAGTACCCGACTAGCGGGAGAGGGTGAGCAGTTCTTC | CASSTRLAGEGEQFF
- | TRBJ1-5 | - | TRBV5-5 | TGTGCCAGCAGCTTGAGACACGCCAATCAGCCCCAGCATTTT | CASSLRHANQPQHF
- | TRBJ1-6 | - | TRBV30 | TGTGCCTGGAGGAATAAAGGTGGAGTGAATTCACCCCTCCACTTT | CAWRNKGGVNSPLHF
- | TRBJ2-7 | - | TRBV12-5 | TGTGCTAGTGGTTTGGTACAGGACTACGAGCAGTACTTC | CASGLVQDYEQYF
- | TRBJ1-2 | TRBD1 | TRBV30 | TGTGCCTGGAGTTACGGGACAGGGGAGTATGGCTACACCTTC | CAWSYGTGEYGYTF
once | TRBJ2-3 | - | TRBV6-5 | TGTGCCAGCAGTTACATAGGGGCGCAGTATTTT | CASSYIGAQYF
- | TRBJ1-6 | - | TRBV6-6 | TGTGCCAGCAGCAGGAGCGGCCTTTCTAATTCACCCCTCCACTTT | CASSRSGLSNSPLHF
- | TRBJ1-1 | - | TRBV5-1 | TGCGCCAGCAGACAGCTCAACACTGAAGCTTTCTTT | CASRQLNTEAFF
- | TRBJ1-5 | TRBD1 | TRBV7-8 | TGTGCCAGCAGCTTAGGGGACAGGGGGCTTCAGCCCCAGCATTTT | CASSLGDRGLQPQHF
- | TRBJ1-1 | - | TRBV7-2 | TGTGCCAGCAGCCTGGGAGGAGTGGGGTGGAACACTGAAGCTTTCTTT | CASSLGGVGWNTEAFF
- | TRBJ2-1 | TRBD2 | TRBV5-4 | TGTGCCAGCAGCCCCCAGACTAGCGTAGTTTACAATGAGCAGTTCTTC | CASSPQTSVVYNEQFF
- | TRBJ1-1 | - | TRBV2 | TGTGCCAGCATCAGGACAGAGAACACTGAAGCTTTCTTT | CASIRTENTEAFF
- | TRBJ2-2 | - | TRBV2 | TGTGCCAGCAAGAGGGAGGAGGACACCGGGGAGCTGTTTTTT | CASKREEDTGELFF
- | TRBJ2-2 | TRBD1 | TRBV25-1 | TGTGCCAGCAGTGAATTATTTTCGGGACAGAAGACCGGGGAGCTGTTTTTT | CASSELFSGQKTGELFF
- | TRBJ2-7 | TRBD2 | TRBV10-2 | TGCGCCAGCAGTGAACTAGCGGGAAGCTCCTACGAGCAGTACTTC | CASSELAGSSYEQYF
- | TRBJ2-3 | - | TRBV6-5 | TGTGCCAGCAGCCAACAGGGTACAGATACGCAGTATTTT | CASSQQGTDTQYF
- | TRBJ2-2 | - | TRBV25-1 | TGTGCCAGCAGCCGCCTGGGGCAGGGGTTTCCCGGGGAGCTGTTTTTT | CASSRLGQGFPGELFF
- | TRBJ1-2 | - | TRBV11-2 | TGTGCCAGCAGCTTAGGGTCGGAGGACTATGGCTACACCTTC | CASSLGSEDYGYTF
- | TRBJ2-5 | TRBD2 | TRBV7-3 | TGTGCCAGCAGCTTAAGAGGACTAGCGGGGGGGCGAGAGACCCAGTACTTC | CASSLRGLAGGRETQYF
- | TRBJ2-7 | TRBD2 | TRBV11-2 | TGTGCCAGTTCGACTAGCGGAGGATACGAGCAGTACTTC | CASSTSGGYEQYF
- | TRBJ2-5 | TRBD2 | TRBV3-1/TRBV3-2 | TGTGCCAGCAGCCAAGATAGCGGGGCGTCTCGGTACTTC | CASSQDSGASRYF
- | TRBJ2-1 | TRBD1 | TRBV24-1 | TGTGCCACCAGTGATTACGGGACAGGGCTCAATGAGCAGTTCTTC | CATSDYGTGLNEQFF
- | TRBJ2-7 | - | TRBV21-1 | TGTGCCAGCAGCGATTGCGGGAGGGAGGTGTACGAGCAGTACTTC | CASSDCGREVYEQYF
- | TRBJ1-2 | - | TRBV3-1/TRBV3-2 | TGTGCCAGCAGCCAAGCAGGGGAAGGGCGGCGGAATGGCTACACCTTC | CASSQAGEGRRNGYTF
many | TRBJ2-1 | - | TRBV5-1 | TGCGCCAGCACCGCGTTGCAGTACGGGGAGCAGTTCTTC | CASTALQYGEQFF
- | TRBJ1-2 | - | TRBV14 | TGTGCCAGCAGCCAAGGGTCGAGAGGGAGGGAAGATGGCTACACCTTC | CASSQGSRGREDGYTF
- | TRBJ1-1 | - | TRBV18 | TGTGCCAGCTCACCCTCCTTGAGGGACACTGAAGCTTTCTTT | CASSPSLRDTEAFF
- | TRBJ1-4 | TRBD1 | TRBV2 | TGTGCCAGCAGTACCCGGGACAGGGGAGACGAAAAACTGTTTTTT | CASSTRDRGDEKLFF
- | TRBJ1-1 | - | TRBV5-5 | TGTGCCAGCAGCTTGACAGGGAAAACTGAAGCTTTCTTT | CASSLTGKTEAFF